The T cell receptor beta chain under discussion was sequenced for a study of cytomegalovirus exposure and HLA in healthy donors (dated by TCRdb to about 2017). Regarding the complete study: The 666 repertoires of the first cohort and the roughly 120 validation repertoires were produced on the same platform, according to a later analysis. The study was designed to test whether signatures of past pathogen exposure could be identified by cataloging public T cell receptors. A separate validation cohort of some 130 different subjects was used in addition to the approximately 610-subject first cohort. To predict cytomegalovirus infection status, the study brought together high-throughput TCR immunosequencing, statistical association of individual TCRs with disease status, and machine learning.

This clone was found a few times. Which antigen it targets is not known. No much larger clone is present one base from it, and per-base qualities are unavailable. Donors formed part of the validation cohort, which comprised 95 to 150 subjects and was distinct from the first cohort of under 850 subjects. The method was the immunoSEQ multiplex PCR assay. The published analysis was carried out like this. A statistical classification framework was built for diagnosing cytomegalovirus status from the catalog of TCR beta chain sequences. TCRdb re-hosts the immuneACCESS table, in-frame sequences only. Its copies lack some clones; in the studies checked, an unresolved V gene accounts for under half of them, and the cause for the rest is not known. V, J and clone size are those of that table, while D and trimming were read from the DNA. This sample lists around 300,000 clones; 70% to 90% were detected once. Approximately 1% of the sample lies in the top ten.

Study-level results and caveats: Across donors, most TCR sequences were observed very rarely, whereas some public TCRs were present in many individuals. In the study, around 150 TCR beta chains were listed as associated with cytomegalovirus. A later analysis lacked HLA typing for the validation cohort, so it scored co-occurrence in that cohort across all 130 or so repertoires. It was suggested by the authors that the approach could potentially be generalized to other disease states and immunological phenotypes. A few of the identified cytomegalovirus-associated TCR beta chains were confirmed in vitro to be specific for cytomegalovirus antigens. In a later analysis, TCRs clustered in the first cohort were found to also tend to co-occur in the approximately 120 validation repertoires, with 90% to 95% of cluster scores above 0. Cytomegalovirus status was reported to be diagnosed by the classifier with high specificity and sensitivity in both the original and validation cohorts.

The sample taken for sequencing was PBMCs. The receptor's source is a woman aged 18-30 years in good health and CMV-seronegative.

CDR3 loop: CASSDRQGAGYTF. At the DNA level, the sequence is TGTGCCAGCAGCGACCGACAGGGTGCTGGCTACACCTTC. The rearrangement joined TRBV7-9 to TRBJ1-2, with 7 bases matching TRBD1. The germline V gene (reference sequence) supplies CDR1 SEHNR and CDR2 FQNEAQ. The CDR3 covers 13 residues, taking in both the cysteine and the phenylalanine. The retained sequence is limited to the CDR3, 39 bases, with the frame set at the first base. The germline V and J ends show losses of 5 bases and 7 bases respectively, and no gene match explains 7 bases of the junction.